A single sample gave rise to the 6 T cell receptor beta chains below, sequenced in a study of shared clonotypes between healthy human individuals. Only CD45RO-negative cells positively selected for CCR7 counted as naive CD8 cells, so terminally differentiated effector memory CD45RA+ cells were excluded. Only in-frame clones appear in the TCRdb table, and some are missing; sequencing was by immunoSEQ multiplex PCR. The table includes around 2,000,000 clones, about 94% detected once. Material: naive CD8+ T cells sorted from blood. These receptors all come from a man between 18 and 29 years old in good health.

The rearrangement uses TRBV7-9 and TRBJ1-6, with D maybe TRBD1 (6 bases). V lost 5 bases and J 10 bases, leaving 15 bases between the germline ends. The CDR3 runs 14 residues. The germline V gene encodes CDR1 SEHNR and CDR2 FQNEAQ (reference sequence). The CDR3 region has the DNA TGTGCCAGCAGCGCCGTGACAGGAGAATCACCCCTCCACTTT. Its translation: CASSAVTGESPLHF.

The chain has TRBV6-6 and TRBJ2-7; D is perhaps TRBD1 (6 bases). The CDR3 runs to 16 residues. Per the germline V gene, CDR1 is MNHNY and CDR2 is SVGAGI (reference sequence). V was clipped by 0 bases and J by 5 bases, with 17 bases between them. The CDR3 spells CASSYSRRQGNDEQYF. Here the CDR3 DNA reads TGTGCCAGCAGTTACTCGAGGCGGCAGGGGAATGACGAGCAGTACTTC.

The CDR3 DNA sequence: TGCGCCAGCAGCCAAGTACCCTTTGGCAGGGTGACGGAGACCCAGTACTTC. It yields the protein CASSQVPFGRVTETQYF. The J gene is TRBJ2-5, the V gene TRBV4-3, with a tentative D call TRBD1 (5 bases). The germline V gene has CDR1 LGHNA and CDR2 YSLEER. The CDR3 is 17 amino acids. V lost 1 base and J lost 5, with 20 bases in between.

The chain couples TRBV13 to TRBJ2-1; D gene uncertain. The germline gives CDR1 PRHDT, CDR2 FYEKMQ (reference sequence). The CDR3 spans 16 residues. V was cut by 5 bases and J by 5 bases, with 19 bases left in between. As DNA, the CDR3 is TGTGCCAGCAGCCCCGAACTCCCCAAGGGCAACAATGAGCAGTTCTTC. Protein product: CASSPELPKGNNEQFF.

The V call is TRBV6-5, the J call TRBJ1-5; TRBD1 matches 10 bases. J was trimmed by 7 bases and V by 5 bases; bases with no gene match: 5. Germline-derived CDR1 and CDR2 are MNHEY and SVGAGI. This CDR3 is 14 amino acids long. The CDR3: CASSEGQGRQPQHF. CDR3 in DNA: TGTGCCAGCAGTGAGGGACAGGGGAGACAGCCCCAGCATTTT.

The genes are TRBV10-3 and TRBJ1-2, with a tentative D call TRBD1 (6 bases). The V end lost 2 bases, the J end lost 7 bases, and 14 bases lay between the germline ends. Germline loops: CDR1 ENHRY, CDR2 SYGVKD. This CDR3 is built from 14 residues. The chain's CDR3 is CAISEAGTGFGYTF. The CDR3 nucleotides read TGTGCCATCAGTGAGGCCGGAACAGGGTTTGGCTACACCTTC.